Listed here are 18 T cell receptor beta chains from one sample, sequenced in a study of early T cells in non-severe SARS-CoV-2 infection. TCRdb ran MiXCR on the 5' RACE reads and lists one entry per CDR3 protein. The sample holds tens of thousands of distinct CDR3 sequences, 15% seen once. Sequencing was done on a sample of whole blood. The source is an adult who was a healthcare worker with PCR-confirmed SARS-CoV-2 infection or an uninfected control (not recorded which).

In DNA form, the CDR3 reads TGTGCCAGCAGCTTAGAGAGGTGGGCGGATGAGCAGTTCTTC. It codes for CASSLERWADEQFF. This rearrangement joins TRBV7-8 to TRBJ2-1, with D uncertain. CDR3 size: 14 residues. Germline V gene sequence: CDR1 SGHVS, CDR2 FQNEAQ. With 1 base removed from V and 8 bases from J, the gap between germline ends came to 12 bases.

This clonotype was detected ten times or more. The chain recombines TRBV28 with TRBJ2-6, with D hard to call. Germline CDR1 reads MDHEN; CDR2 reads SYDVKM. The germline V and J ends were trimmed by 2 bases and 0 bases, with 8 bases remaining between them. The CDR3 has 16 residues. The CDR3 nucleotides are TGTGCCAGCAGTTTAGGGCTCCACTCTGGGGCCAACGTCCTGACTTTC. Translated: CASSLGLHSGANVLTF.

This clonotype was seen only a few times. The rearrangement joins TRBV6-6 to TRBJ2-1, with TRBD1 identical over 9 bases. CDR3 length: 17 amino acids. Losses at the gene ends were 7 bases for V and 6 bases for J; bases not matched to a gene: 16. From germline, CDR1 is MNHNY and CDR2 SVGAGI (reference sequence). The CDR3 sequence: CASTPDTGQGFRNEQFF. The DNA for the CDR3 is TGTGCCAGCACTCCGGACACGGGACAGGGTTTCCGCAATGAGCAGTTCTTC.

The chain carries TRBV28 and TRBJ2-2; D gene unclear. Germline V gene sequence: CDR1 MDHEN, CDR2 SYDVKM. The CDR3 sequence is 14 residues long. V lost 10 bases, J lost 2 bases, and 14 bases lay in between. The CDR3 DNA is TGTGCCACCCGAGGATCTCGAAACACCGGGGAGCTGTTTTTT. Protein: CATRGSRNTGELFF.

V gene TRBV28 combines with J gene TRBJ2-3; D is possibly TRBD2 (6 bases). The CDR3 consists of 15 residues. Germline CDR1 and CDR2: MDHEN and SYDVKM. The V end was cut by 5 bases, the J end by 1 base, with 13 bases between. Written as DNA, the CDR3 is TGTGCCAGCAGTCCGGACGGGAGAGGCACAGATACGCAGTATTTT. Its protein is CASSPDGRGTDTQYF.

The chain links TRBV20-1 to TRBJ2-7, with 8 bases that match TRBD1. Unmatched junction bases numbered 11, after V lost 6 bases and J lost 7 bases. The CDR3 extends over 13 amino acids. CDR1 is DFQATT and CDR2 is SNEGSKA in the germline V gene (reference sequence). CDR3 region: CSANRDRSSEQYF. CDR3 nucleotides: TGCAGTGCCAACCGGGACAGGAGTTCTGAGCAGTACTTC.

This clonotype was counted between two and nine times. This chain uses TRBV6-6 with TRBJ1-5, with 7 bases matching TRBD1. The CDR3 has 14 residues. Germline V gene sequence: CDR1 MNHNY, CDR2 SVGAGI (reference sequence). V lost 6 bases and J lost 5; bases outside the gene matches: 7. The CDR3 sequence is CASSRQGGYQPQHF. CDR3 nucleotides: TGTGCCAGCAGCCGACAGGGAGGTTATCAGCCCCAGCATTTT.

This clonotype was counted at least ten times. The chain combines TRBV6-6 with TRBJ2-7, with 9 positions matching TRBD2. V was clipped by 5 bases and J by 4 bases; unmatched bases: 12. The germline V gene has CDR1 MNHNY and CDR2 SVGAGI (reference sequence). This CDR3 comprises 16 residues. Here the CDR3 DNA reads TGTGCCAGCAGTACAAGTCGGCCTAGCGGGAAATACGAGCAGTACTTC. Residues: CASSTSRPSGKYEQYF.

This clonotype was found a few times. The J gene is TRBJ2-3, the V gene TRBV29-1; 10 bases fit TRBD2. The CDR3 extends over 14 amino acids. The ends lost 4 bases at V and 1 base at J; junction bases unmatched: 2. The germline V gene has CDR1 SQVTM and CDR2 ANQGSEA. In nucleotides, the CDR3 is TGCAGCGTTGCTAGCGGGGGCCGCACAGATACGCAGTATTTT. Protein product: CSVASGGRTDTQYF.

This clonotype occurred a few times. The V call is TRBV6-1, the J call TRBJ2-3, with 9 bases matching TRBD2. This CDR3 contains 15 residues. Trimming took 5 bases from V and 4 from J; bases not matched to a gene: 7. CDR1 and CDR2 from the germline V gene are MNHNS and SASEGT. The CDR3 nucleotides are TGTGCCAGCAGTCATAGCGGGAGTGGAGCAGATACGCAGTATTTT. This sequence encodes CASSHSGSGADTQYF.

This clonotype was seen a few times. The J gene is TRBJ2-2, the V gene TRBV5-6, with unresolved D. The CDR3 runs to 11 residues. With 3 bases removed from V and 6 bases from J, the gap between germline ends came to 3 bases. Per germline, CDR1 SGHDT and CDR2 YYEEEE. The DNA of the CDR3 is TGTGCCAGCAGCTATGCCGGGGAGCTGTTTTTT. Translating gives CASSYAGELFF.

This chain links TRBV7-8 with TRBJ2-2, with D possibly being TRBD1 (5 bases). This CDR3 region has 15 residues. The germline CDR1 and CDR2 sequences are SGHVS and FQNEAQ. Trimming left V 5 bases short and J 4 bases short, with 14 bases between. In nucleotides, the CDR3 is TGTGCCAGCAGCCCGGGCAGGGCCGGCACCGGGGAGCTGTTTTTT. This gives the protein CASSPGRAGTGELFF.

This sequence joins TRBV10-3 and TRBJ2-7; D not certain. The CDR3 has 11 residues. V was shortened by 6 bases and J by 6 bases, with 9 bases between the two germline ends. Germline CDR1 is ENHRY and CDR2 is SYGVKD. For the CDR3, the DNA is TGTGCCATCAGGCCGGGCCTCGAGCAGTACTTC. Protein: CAIRPGLEQYF.

The CDR3 nucleotides are TGTGCCAGCAGCAAAAGGCTAGCGGGACCCTACAATGAGCAGTTCTTC. Protein product: CASSKRLAGPYNEQFF. J is TRBJ2-1 and V is TRBV21-1; the D call of TRBD2 is as the table states it, not checked on the DNA. TRBV21-1 is noted as a pseudogene. There are 16 residues in the CDR3.

In this sample, this clonotype turned up a few times. The CDR3 here is CASSASGTGRHEQYF. CDR3 coding DNA: TGTGCCAGCAGTGCCTCCGGGACAGGGAGGCACGAGCAGTACTTC. The gene calls are TRBV25-1 and TRBJ2-7; 9 bases agree with TRBD1. The CDR3 has 15 residues. CDR1 is MGHDK, CDR2 SYGVNS, per germline. The V and J ends lost 4 bases and 5 bases, in that order; junction bases with no gene match: 9.

This clonotype was picked up many times. The V call is TRBV7-9, the J call TRBJ2-1, with TRBD2 matching over 8 bases. The junction had 3 bases not matched to a gene; V was cut back by 5 bases and J by 0 bases. Germline V gene data show CDR1 as SEHNR and CDR2 as FQNEAQ (reference sequence). The CDR3 length is 15 residues. The CDR3 sequence is CASSPSGSSYNEQFF. The CDR3, as DNA: TGTGCCAGCAGCCCCAGCGGGAGCTCCTACAATGAGCAGTTCTTC.

This clonotype has ten or more counts. The rearrangement uses TRBV11-2 and TRBJ2-1; D is perhaps TRBD2 (5 bases). The V and J ends lost 3 bases and 9 bases respectively, with 9 bases between them. The CDR3 runs to 12 residues. In germline, CDR1 is SGHAT, CDR2 FQNNGV. The CDR3 loop reads CASSFEGGEQFF. CDR3 coding DNA: TGTGCCAGCAGCTTCGAGGGCGGTGAGCAGTTCTTC.

The rearrangement links TRBV7-9 to TRBJ2-5, with D uncertain. V was cut by 5 bases and J by 3 bases, with 10 bases left in between. The CDR3 runs to 13 residues. Germline V CDR1 and CDR2: SEHNR, FQNEAQ (reference sequence). The CDR3 spells CASSPSLEETQYF. The CDR3 region has the DNA TGTGCCAGCAGCCCCTCCTTGGAAGAGACCCAGTACTTC.